This TCR beta chain was profiled in a study of blood T cell repertoires in COVID-19. Study summary: The United States, Italy and Spain supplied acute and convalescent COVID-19 samples. T cells, B-cell-depleted T cells, or PBMCs provided the cDNA or gDNA that served as material.

In the source study's methods: Cell counts per sample came from amplifying reference gene primers. TCRdb keeps only in-frame clones here, not all; method: immunoSEQ multiplex PCR. V, J and clone size are those of that table, while D and trimming were read from the DNA. This table holds about 190,000 clones, about 86% found once. V lost 10 bases and J lost 7; bases outside the gene matches: 6. This CDR3 region has 13 residues. The V call is TRBV12-3 or TRBV12-4, the J call TRBJ2-2, with 10 bases lining up with TRBD2. The sequence was obtained from a man aged 25 to 40 with active or convalescent COVID-19. The sample taken for sequencing was peripheral blood. The CDR3 sequence: CATNLAGVGELFF. The DNA of the CDR3 is TGTGCCACAAACCTAGCGGGAGTCGGGGAGCTGTTTTTT.